What follows describes a single T cell receptor (beta chain). Its antigen is as yet unknown. This sample was taken from a study of shared clonotypes between healthy human individuals. Study-wide findings and caveats: Between a handful of donors, naive CD4 clonotypes were shared at a level of about 5.3%. Clonotype sharing among donors was thought likely to change with sequencing depth. Relative to clonotypes present in all four donors, those not shared had lower generation probabilities.

It was CD45RO-negative cells, positively selected for CCR7, that made up naive CD8 cells, with terminally differentiated effector memory CD45RA+ cells excluded. For every subset, genomic DNA was evenly distributed across several immunoSEQ plates. Sequencing was performed with immunoSEQ multiplex PCR; in TCRdb, only in-frame clones are kept and a portion is missing. The repertoire holds millions of clones, with 85% to 95% as singletons. Material for sequencing was naive CD8+ T cells from PBMCs. The receptor comes from a man younger than 30 in good health. Some clones in this sample may be carry-over from other donors' samples.

DNA of the CDR3: TGTGCCAGCAGCGTAGGGGGGTTTCACAATGAGCAGTTCTTC. Its protein product is CASSVGGFHNEQFF. The V gene is TRBV9, the J gene TRBJ2-1; the D gene could be TRBD1 or TRBD2 (5 bases each). This CDR3 region has 14 residues. Germline V gives CDR1 SGDLS, CDR2 YYNGEE. Deletions cut 0 bases from V and 5 bases from J, with 9 bases between.